Given below is one T cell receptor beta chain in context. After removal of 8 bases from V and 3 bases from J, the junction contained 10 bases not matched to a gene. This CDR3 is 17 amino acids long. Per the germline V gene, CDR1 is SNHLY and CDR2 is FYNNEI. The entry originates in a study of blood T cell repertoires in COVID-19. The wider study: Samples representing acute and convalescent COVID-19 were sourced from the United States, Italy and Spain.

Assay: immunoSEQ multiplex PCR; the TCRdb copy retains only in-frame clones and omits some. The table includes 95,000 to 150,000 clones, around nine tenths detected once. The sample taken for sequencing was peripheral blood. This sequence originates from a woman aged 45-60 years with acute or convalescent COVID-19. The genes are TRBV2 and TRBJ2-4; 13 nucleotides align to TRBD2. The CDR3 DNA reads as TGTGCCAGCTCCGGGACTAGCGGGATCGGGGGCAAAAACATTCAGTACTTC. Its translation is CASSGTSGIGGKNIQYF.